Following are 28 T cell receptor beta chains from one sample sequenced in a study of T cells in Graves' hyperthyroidism and ophthalmopathy. There were TCR beta CDR3 regions amplified from RNA transcripts. The primer set for the first-round RT-PCR of the TCR CDR3 was HTBI. TCRdb re-derived calls from the multiplex PCR reads in MiXCR, one entry per CDR3 protein. Of 300,000 to 450,000 distinct CDR3 sequences in the sample, about a sixth were seen once. Sequenced: blood. The receptors were sampled from a middle-aged woman with Graves' ophthalmopathy.

The rearrangement uses TRBV5-1 and TRBJ2-7; possible D gene TRBD2, 5 bases. The CDR3 is 14 residues long. Germline lookup yields CDR1 SGHRS and CDR2 YFSETQ. Deletions cut 5 bases from V and 7 bases from J, with 19 bases between. This CDR3 is CASSSGSLTGEQYF. DNA for the CDR3: TGCGCCAGCAGTTCCGGGTCCTTAACGGGGGAGCAGTACTTC.

The sample holds many counts of this clonotype. CDR3 amino acids: CASREGRSYEQYF. The CDR3 bases are TGTGCCAGTAGAGAGGGCCGCTCCTACGAGCAGTACTTC. The chain uses TRBV19 and TRBJ2-7; perhaps TRBD2 as D (5 bases). The germline V gene encodes CDR1 LNHDA and CDR2 SQIVND (reference sequence). V lost 6 bases to trimming and J lost 0 bases, with 9 bases between them. This CDR3 comprises 13 residues. The variable domain in full, with the rest retrieved from reference TRBV19 and TRBJ2-7, is DGGITQSPKYLFRKEGQNVTLSCEQNLNHDAMYWYRQDPGQGLRLIYYSQIVNDFQKGDIAEGYSVSREKKESFPLTVTSAQKNPTAFYLCASREGRSYEQYFGPGTRLTVT.

A few counts support this clonotype. V and J are TRBV14 and TRBJ2-7; D gene uncertain. The CDR3 is made up of 15 amino acids. Trimming removed 0 bases at V and 0 bases at J, with 9 bases between. The germline gives CDR1 SGHDN, CDR2 FVKESK. The DNA of the CDR3 is TGTGCCAGCAGCCAAGAGGCTTTCTTCTCCTACGAGCAGTACTTC. Translation gives CASSQEAFFSYEQYF.

This clonotype was counted many times. The chain carries TRBV20-1 and TRBJ2-3; the D is unclear. CDR1 is DFQATT and CDR2 is SNEGSKA in the germline V gene (reference sequence). Between the trimmed V and J ends, which lost 6 bases and 0 bases, there was a span of 13 bases. CDR3 length: 14 amino acids. This CDR3 is CSAFQRTSTDTQYF. CDR3 bases: TGCAGTGCCTTCCAGAGAACTAGCACAGATACGCAGTATTTT.

V and J are TRBV29-1 and TRBJ1-1; TRBD1 aligns across 7 bases. CDR3 length: 14 amino acids. Losses at the gene ends were 7 bases for V and 11 bases for J; bases not matched to a gene: 19. Germline V gene lookup returns CDR1 SQVTM and CDR2 ANQGSEA. CDR3 in DNA: TGCAGCGGAGAGAGCGTGCCCCCAACAGGGGTGGCTTTCTTT. Translated, it gives CSGESVPPTGVAFF.

This clonotype was picked up many times. In DNA form, the CDR3 reads TGTGCTAGTGGTTTCCTCTCTGACAGGAACACTGAAGCTTTCTTT. Amino acids: CASGFLSDRNTEAFF. J is TRBJ1-1 and V is TRBV12-5, with TRBD1 as a possible D gene (5 bases). There are 15 residues in the CDR3. Germline CDR1 reads LGHNT; CDR2 reads FRNRAP. V dropped 3 bases and J dropped 1 base, with 12 bases sitting between them.

Many counts were recorded for this clonotype. V usage is TRBV6-1 and J usage is TRBJ2-2; D possibly corresponds to TRBD1 (6 bases). CDR3 length: 13 amino acids. CDR1 is MNHNS and CDR2 is SASEGT in the germline V gene. With 6 bases removed from V and 6 bases from J, the gap between germline ends came to 11 bases. As DNA, the CDR3 is TGTGCCAGCAGATCGACAGGTTCCGGGGAGCTGTTTTTT. Translated, it gives CASRSTGSGELFF.

In this sample, this clonotype turned up many times. It is likely a read error, because the conserved phenylalanine at the end of the CDR3 is missing. This chain links TRBV3-1 with TRBJ2-7; D is perhaps TRBD2 (6 bases). V gave up 1 base and J gave up 2 bases, with 9 bases separating them. Germline-derived CDR1 and CDR2 are LGHDT and YNNKEL (reference sequence). CDR3 size: 14 residues. The CDR3, as DNA: TGTGCCAGCAGCCAAGGTGCGGGGACCTACGAGCAGTACTCC. It specifies CASSQGAGTYEQYS.

This clonotype was observed at least ten times. The J gene is TRBJ1-1, the V gene TRBV6-1; D remains ambiguous. Germline CDR1 is MNHNS and CDR2 is SASEGT. Trimming stripped 4 bases from V and 4 bases from J, with 7 bases between. The CDR3 extends over 12 amino acids. CDR3 DNA: TGTGCCAGCAGTGGAGGTGGCACTGAAGCTTTCTTT. Amino acid sequence: CASSGGGTEAFF.

This clonotype has at least ten counts. The chain combines TRBV6-5 with TRBJ1-1; D may be TRBD1 (5 bases). This CDR3 is built from 15 residues. The V and J ends lost 1 base and 4 bases respectively, with 13 bases between them. CDR1 MNHEY and CDR2 SVGAGI come from the germline V gene. The CDR3 region is CASSYFAGSGTEAFF. CDR3 bases: TGTGCCAGCAGTTACTTTGCAGGGTCGGGCACTGAAGCTTTCTTT.

Ten or more counts support this clonotype. V gene TRBV6-5 combines with J gene TRBJ1-3; D uncertain. CDR3 length: 13 residues. V lost 6 bases to trimming and J lost 3 bases, with 9 bases between them. Germline V gene sequence: CDR1 MNHEY, CDR2 SVGAGI. CDR3 residues: CASRANSGNTIYF. The CDR3 region has the DNA TGTGCCAGCAGGGCAAACAGTGGAAACACCATATATTTT.

Ten or more counts support this clonotype. The J gene is TRBJ2-7, the V gene TRBV28; 7 positions match TRBD1. This CDR3 is built from 14 residues. Per germline, CDR1 MDHEN and CDR2 SYDVKM. The junction had 8 bases not matched to a gene; V was cut back by 6 bases and J by 3 bases. This chain's CDR3 is CASREPGQHYEQYF. In DNA, the CDR3 is TGTGCCAGCAGAGAACCGGGACAGCACTACGAGCAGTACTTC.

This rearrangement joins TRBV12-3 or TRBV12-4 to TRBJ2-2; maybe TRBD1 (6 bases). The ends were cut back, 5 bases at V and 8 bases at J, with 12 bases in the middle. CDR3 length equals 13 residues. CDR3 nucleotides: TGTGCCAGCAGTAGGGCAGGGGCGGGGGAGCTGTTTTTT. Protein product: CASSRAGAGELFF.

This clonotype appeared many times. The chain couples TRBV3-1 to TRBJ2-1; D possibly uses TRBD1 or TRBD2 (5 bases each). The length of the CDR3 is 13 residues. The germline CDR1 and CDR2 sequences are LGHDT and YNNKEL (reference sequence). V lost 5 bases and J 3 bases, leaving 8 bases between the germline ends. CDR3 nucleotide sequence: TGTGCCAGCAGCGGGGGAGTCTACAATGAGCAGTTCTTC. Its protein product is CASSGGVYNEQFF.

This clonotype was seen ten or more times. One end of the junction fails to match germline, which may point to a read error. The chain has TRBV24-1 and TRBJ1-2, with 8 bases that match TRBD1. CDR3 length equals 14 residues. CDR1 is KGHDR and CDR2 is SFDVKD in the germline V gene. CDR3 DNA sequence: TGTGCCACCAATGACCCGGACAGGGACTACGGCTACACCTTC. This sequence encodes CATNDPDRDYGYTF.

This clonotype was counted between two and nine times. The chain uses TRBV6-1 and TRBJ1-1, with D possibly being TRBD1 (5 bases). Trimming left V 2 bases short and J 5 bases short, with 6 bases between. Germline CDR1 reads MNHNS; CDR2 reads SASEGT. The CDR3 extends over 12 amino acids. In nucleotides, the CDR3 is TGTGCCAGCAGTGAAAGGACAACTGAAGCTTTCTTT. Translated, it gives CASSERTTEAFF.

This clonotype was detected many times. This chain joins TRBV6-1 and TRBJ2-7; D tentatively fits TRBD1 or TRBD2 (5 bases each). The length of the CDR3 is 15 residues. Germline loops: CDR1 MNHNS, CDR2 SASEGT. V lost 1 base and J lost 4, with 14 bases in between. The CDR3 reads CASSEVVGASYEQYF. For the CDR3, the DNA is TGTGCCAGCAGTGAAGTGGTCGGGGCGTCGTACGAGCAGTACTTC.

This clonotype has ten or more counts. The genes are TRBV20-1 and TRBJ2-7; D gene unclear. Germline CDR1 is DFQATT and CDR2 is SNEGSKA (reference sequence). This CDR3 has 10 residues. V dropped 5 bases and J dropped 6 bases, with 8 bases sitting between them. In DNA form, the CDR3 reads TGCAGTGCTGAGCGAGTCGAGCAGTACTTC. Its protein product is CSAERVEQYF.

In this sample, this clonotype turned up many times. This chain joins TRBV27 and TRBJ1-5, with 9 bases matching TRBD1. Trimming cost V 6 bases and J 3 bases; bases outside gene matches: 0. Germline CDR1 and CDR2: MNHEY and SMNVEV (reference sequence). The CDR3 loop spans 13 amino acids. Written as DNA, the CDR3 is TGTGCCAGCAGACAGGGGGCCAATCAGCCCCAGCATTTT. Protein: CASRQGANQPQHF.

This chain connects TRBV19 to TRBJ2-2, with no clear D. The germline gives CDR1 LNHDA, CDR2 SQIVND (reference sequence). Trimming took 3 bases from V and 4 from J, leaving 6 bases between them. The CDR3 runs 13 residues. The CDR3 DNA reads TGTGCCAGTAGTATCAGTGTCACCGGGGAGCTGTTTTTT. It is translated as CASSISVTGELFF.

The chain combines TRBV6-1 with TRBJ1-2; D ambiguous. V lost 4 bases and J 2 bases, leaving 14 bases between the germline ends. The CDR3 is made up of 15 amino acids. CDR1 is MNHNS and CDR2 is SASEGT in the germline V gene. The CDR3 nucleotides are TGTGCCAGCAGTGTACCTGGACGGCTAAACTATGGCTACACCTTC. Translation gives CASSVPGRLNYGYTF.

The sample holds many counts of this clonotype. In DNA form, the CDR3 reads TGTGCCAGCAGAGGAATAGCGGGAGGGCCGTCGTTGTACTTC. It translates to CASRGIAGGPSLYF. This sequence joins TRBV28 and TRBJ2-7, with 11 bases fitting TRBD2. The V and J ends lost 6 bases and 12 bases, in that order; junction bases with no gene match: 13. Per the germline V gene, CDR1 is MDHEN and CDR2 is SYDVKM. CDR3 length: 14 amino acids.

This clonotype turned up a few times. V and J are TRBV20-1 and TRBJ2-7, with 11 bases fitting TRBD2. Germline V gives CDR1 DFQATT, CDR2 SNEGSKA (reference sequence). This CDR3 comprises 15 residues. J was trimmed by 2 bases and V by 3 bases; bases with no gene match: 6. The CDR3 region is CSARSTSGAAYEQYF. The CDR3 DNA sequence: TGCAGTGCTAGGTCGACTAGCGGGGCCGCCTACGAGCAGTACTTC.

This clonotype appeared many times. Just one base apart from a much larger clone, this may be a read error. Lacking the conserved final phenylalanine or tryptophan, this CDR3 likely reflects a read error. The chain combines TRBV28 with TRBJ2-7; 10 nucleotides align to TRBD1. This CDR3 region has 15 residues. Germline values: CDR1 MDHEN, CDR2 SYDVKM. Trimming removed 3 bases from V and 2 bases from J; junction bases left unmatched: 4. CDR3 loop: CASSFATGGPYEQYL. The CDR3 region has the DNA TGTGCCAGCAGTTTCGCGACAGGGGGCCCCTACGAGCAGTACCTC.

This clonotype was observed at least ten times. The chain joins TRBV28 to TRBJ1-5; the D gene is possibly TRBD1 (5 bases). The CDR3 is 15 residues long. CDR1 and CDR2 (germline): MDHEN, SYDVKM. V dropped 5 bases and J dropped 7 bases, with 18 bases sitting between them. The chain's CDR3 is CASSENQGRGQPQHF. The CDR3 DNA reads as TGTGCCAGCAGTGAAAACCAGGGTCGGGGGCAGCCCCAGCATTTT. Using reference TRBV28 and TRBJ1-5 for the parts outside the CDR3, the full variable domain is DVKVTQSSRYLVKRTGEKVFLECVQDMDHENMFWYRQDPGLGLRLIYFSYDVKMKEKGDIPEGYSVSREKKERFSLILESASTNQTSMYLCASSENQGRGQPQHFGDGTRLSIL.

In its sample, this clonotype was seen a few times. The chain has TRBV13 and TRBJ2-3; 8 bases map to TRBD2. The CDR3 has 15 amino acids. Germline trimming cut 2 bases from V and 6 bases from J; bases unmatched to any gene: 7. Germline CDR1 reads PRHDT; CDR2 reads FYEKMQ (reference sequence). The CDR3 bases are TGTGCCAGCAGCTTATTTGAGCGGGAGTTGGATACGCAGTATTTT. As protein: CASSLFERELDTQYF.

This clonotype was detected ten times or more. This rearrangement joins TRBV11-1 to TRBJ2-2, with a weak D call TRBD2 (5 bases). CDR3 length: 16 residues. Trimming took off 5 bases at V and 3 bases at J, with 16 bases between the two ends. The germline V gene has CDR1 SGHAT and CDR2 FQDESV (reference sequence). The CDR3 reads CASSPDGTRDTGELFF. DNA for the CDR3: TGTGCCAGCAGCCCCGATGGAACGCGGGACACCGGGGAGCTGTTTTTT.

This clonotype appeared many times. The chain is built from TRBV19 and TRBJ2-2, with TRBD2 identical over 9 bases. Germline V CDR1 and CDR2: LNHDA, SQIVND (reference sequence). The length of the CDR3 is 16 residues. The junction had 3 bases not matched to a gene; V was cut back by 4 bases and J by 0 bases. The CDR3 nucleotides are TGTGCCAGTAGTAGGGCTAGCGGGACGAACACCGGGGAGCTGTTTTTT. As protein: CASSRASGTNTGELFF.